This T cell receptor beta chain originates from a study of T-cell reconstitution after alpha-beta-depleted transplantation in children. Study outcomes and limitations: There were reportedly several hundred expanded graft clones from which alpha-beta T cells came about two months after transplant. T-cell numbers and diversity, one year after transplant, stemmed largely from T cells that were newly produced. There were some patients whose high TCRbeta diversity at day 60 came from surviving recipient T cells and thymic progenitors.

This clonotype was observed a few times. Its antigen is unknown. Using unique molecular identifiers, the investigators prepared the TCRbeta library. TCRdb used MiXCR to reprocess the PCR reads, holding one entry per CDR3 protein. The table shows 250,000 to 400,000 distinct CDR3 sequences, with more than 20% occurring only once. The CDR3 length is 18 residues. The trim removed 1 base at V and 11 bases at J, leaving 19 bases unmatched. The germline V gene has CDR1 SGHTA and CDR2 FQGTGA. The sequencing used PBMCs, mostly from graft donor cells, collected 180 days after TCRalphabeta/CD19-depleted stem cell transplant. This sequence originates from a male patient younger than 18 who had a stem cell transplant for acute lymphoblastic leukemia, so the T cells may come from the graft donor. The chain has TRBV7-3 and TRBJ2-1; TRBD2 aligns across 8 bases. CDR3 amino acids: CASSLRPPTSGGGMKQFF. CDR3 DNA: TGTGCCAGCAGCTTAAGGCCGCCCACTAGCGGAGGGGGGATGAAGCAGTTCTTC.